A selection of T cell receptor beta chains follows, all from one sample in a study of blood T cell repertoires in COVID-19. Sequencing used immunoSEQ multiplex PCR; TCRdb keeps in-frame clones, though not all of them. The table shows 140,000 to 150,000 clones, with about 87% occurring only once. Sequenced input: PBMCs or T cells enriched from blood (not recorded which). The receptor source for this set is a man aged 55 to 70 who had recovered from COVID-19. The CDR3 runs from the conserved cysteine through the conserved F or W. A D gene is named only where the DNA matches it firmly. Not all rows give a size; the values are once, few, many and, for expanded clones, a class.

j_gene	v_gene	d_gene	abundance	len	CDR3aa	CDR3nt
TRBJ2-7	TRBV7-9	TRBD1	NA	14	CASSLGDREHEQYF	TGTGCCAGCAGCTTAGGAGACAGGGAACACGAGCAGTACTTC
TRBJ2-2	TRBV6-5	NA	NA	15	CASSYWAGVTGELFF	TGTGCCAGCAGTTACTGGGCAGGGGTCACCGGGGAGCTGTTTTTT
TRBJ2-5	TRBV5-1	TRBD2	once	16	CASSLGTGGPEETQYF	TGCGCCAGCAGCTTGGGAACGGGAGGGCCGGAGGAGACCCAGTACTTC
TRBJ1-3	TRBV13	NA	NA	16	CASSLFRVSSGNTIYF	TGTGCCAGCAGCTTATTTCGGGTATCCTCTGGAAACACCATATATTTT
TRBJ1-2	TRBV28	NA	NA	14	CASGLFPGKYGYTF	TGTGCCAGCGGACTTTTCCCGGGAAAGTATGGCTACACCTTC
TRBJ2-7	TRBV6-1	TRBD1	NA	15	CASSEAQGAPYEQYF	TGTGCCAGCAGTGAAGCTCAGGGGGCTCCCTACGAGCAGTACTTC
TRBJ1-6	TRBV21-1	NA	NA	14	CASSTGTANSPLHF	TGTGCCAGCAGCACCGGGACAGCAAATTCACCCCTCCACTTT
TRBJ1-5	TRBV30	NA	NA	13	CAWRGRGNQPQHF	TGTGCCTGGAGGGGAAGGGGGAATCAGCCCCAGCATTTT
TRBJ2-7	TRBV27	TRBD1	NA	19	CASSFHGRFLRDSPLEQYF	TGTGCCAGCAGTTTCCATGGACGATTCCTCCGGGACAGCCCTTTAGAGCAGTACTTC
TRBJ2-1	TRBV2	NA	NA	13	CASSEALQREQFF	TGTGCCAGCAGTGAAGCCCTCCAGAGGGAGCAGTTCTTC
TRBJ2-7	TRBV19	TRBD2	NA	17	CASSISGSGRSFHEQYF	TGTGCCAGTAGTATAAGCGGTAGCGGGAGGAGTTTCCACGAGCAGTACTTC
TRBJ1-2	TRBV2	NA	NA	12	CASSESREGYTF	TGTGCCAGCAGTGAATCCCGGGAGGGCTACACCTTC
TRBJ2-1	TRBV19	NA	NA	14	CASSIRTLNNEQFF	TGTGCCAGTAGTATTAGGACTCTAAACAATGAGCAGTTCTTC
TRBJ2-7	TRBV19	NA	NA	15	CASSLRPGGTYEQYF	TGTGCCAGTAGTCTAAGGCCAGGGGGGACCTACGAGCAGTACTTC
TRBJ2-2	TRBV19	TRBD1	NA	14	CASRTGAGTGELFF	TGTGCCAGTAGGACAGGGGCCGGCACCGGGGAGCTGTTTTTT
TRBJ1-1	TRBV5-6	TRBD1	NA	15	CASSFRDRPNTEAFF	TGTGCCAGCAGCTTCCGGGACAGGCCAAACACTGAAGCTTTCTTT
TRBJ2-5	TRBV11-2	TRBD2	NA	14	CASGPSGGAETQYF	TGTGCCAGCGGACCTAGCGGGGGGGCGGAGACCCAGTACTTC
TRBJ2-5	TRBV20-1	TRBD2	NA	14	CSASRGRALETQYF	TGCAGTGCTAGTCGCGGGAGGGCCTTGGAGACCCAGTACTTC
TRBJ1-5	TRBV18	NA	few	17	CASSQSGPPGSGQPQHF	TGTGCCAGCTCTCAAAGCGGGCCTCCCGGCTCGGGTCAGCCCCAGCATTTT
TRBJ1-2	TRBV4-1	TRBD1	NA	15	CASSQETGTEYGYTF	TGCGCCAGCAGCCAAGAGACCGGGACAGAATATGGCTACACCTTC
TRBJ1-1	TRBV30	NA	NA	15	CAWSGSKGFYTEAFF	TGTGCCTGGAGTGGATCAAAGGGGTTTTACACTGAAGCTTTCTTT
TRBJ2-6	TRBV24-1	NA	few	14	CATSDNSGANVLTF	TGTGCCACCAGTGACAACTCTGGGGCCAACGTCCTGACTTTC
TRBJ1-5	TRBV3-1/TRBV3-2	TRBD1	NA	15	CASSPDRGRNQPQHF	TGTGCCAGCAGCCCGGACAGGGGGCGAAATCAGCCCCAGCATTTT
TRBJ2-7	TRBV11-3	NA	NA	15	CASSLGGGYTYEQYF	TGTGCCAGCAGCTTAGGAGGGGGTTACACCTACGAGCAGTACTTC
TRBJ1-4	TRBV18	TRBD1	NA	17	CASSPRKSTGGFEKLFF	TGTGCCAGCTCACCAAGAAAGTCCACAGGGGGTTTTGAAAAACTGTTTTTT
TRBJ2-1	TRBV7-2	NA	once	15	CASSLTYDSYNEQFF	TGTGCCAGCAGCTTAACTTACGACAGTTACAATGAGCAGTTCTTC
TRBJ2-1	TRBV6-5	TRBD2	NA	14	CASRGGVLFNEQFF	TGTGCCAGTCGGGGGGGAGTATTGTTCAATGAGCAGTTCTTC
TRBJ2-7	TRBV18	NA	NA	15	CASSPRDFKGFEQYF	TGTGCCAGCTCACCTAGGGACTTTAAAGGGTTCGAGCAGTACTTC
TRBJ2-5	TRBV9	TRBD2	once	15	CASSGDGTSGETQYF	TGTGCCAGCAGCGGGGATGGGACTAGCGGGGAGACCCAGTACTTC
TRBJ2-1	TRBV5-1	TRBD2	once	17	CASSLASTSGRSNEQFF	TGCGCCAGCAGCTTGGCCTCGACTAGCGGGCGATCCAATGAGCAGTTCTTC
TRBJ2-3	TRBV10-3	NA	NA	12	CAISGGTDTQYF	TGTGCCATCTCGGGTGGCACAGATACGCAGTATTTT
TRBJ2-7	TRBV12-3/TRBV12-4	NA	NA	12	CASRAGHYEQYF	TGTGCCAGCAGGGCAGGCCACTACGAGCAGTACTTC
TRBJ1-2	TRBV5-1	NA	NA	14	CASSAGGPGLGYTF	TGCGCCAGCTCGGCGGGGGGGCCGGGGCTAGGCTACACCTTC
TRBJ1-4	TRBV28	TRBD1	NA	15	CASRVQGQGNEKLFF	TGTGCCAGCAGGGTTCAAGGACAGGGTAATGAAAAACTGTTTTTT
TRBJ1-2	TRBV30	TRBD1	NA	13	CAWSRDRGYGYTF	TGTGCCTGGAGTAGGGACAGGGGCTATGGCTACACCTTC
TRBJ2-7	TRBV19	NA	NA	13	CASSITDSYEQYF	TGTGCCAGTAGTATAACGGACTCTTACGAGCAGTACTTC
TRBJ2-2	TRBV19	NA	NA	13	CAGGPGGTGELFF	TGTGCCGGGGGGCCGGGAGGCACCGGGGAGCTGTTTTTT
TRBJ1-6	TRBV10-1	NA	NA	13	CASSGQINSPLHF	TGCGCCAGCAGCGGACAGATTAATTCACCCCTCCACTTT
TRBJ1-2	TRBV19	NA	NA	12	CASSRSNYGYTF	TGTGCCAGTAGTCGGAGTAACTATGGCTACACCTTC
TRBJ2-2	TRBV7-8	TRBD2	NA	20	CASSIKWTGLAGGRPGELFF	TGTGCCAGCAGCATAAAATGGACAGGACTAGCGGGAGGTCGACCCGGGGAGCTGTTTTTT
TRBJ1-5	TRBV5-1	NA	few	13	CASSLSGFQPQHF	TGCGCCAGCAGCTTGTCGGGGTTTCAGCCCCAGCATTTT
TRBJ1-5	TRBV27	TRBD1	NA	15	CASSLIQGASQPQHF	TGTGCCAGCAGTTTGATTCAGGGGGCAAGTCAGCCCCAGCATTTT
TRBJ2-3	TRBV7-9	TRBD2	NA	19	CASSSPWGGPVSTVDTQYF	TGTGCCAGCAGCTCCCCGTGGGGAGGGCCTGTAAGCACAGTGGATACGCAGTATTTT
TRBJ1-2	TRBV4-1	TRBD1	once	13	CASSQTGGGGYTF	TGCGCCAGCAGCCAGACAGGGGGTGGTGGCTACACCTTC
TRBJ2-7	TRBV12-3/TRBV12-4	NA	NA	13	CASSFRGNYEQYF	TGTGCCAGCAGTTTTCGGGGAAACTACGAGCAGTACTTC
TRBJ1-2	TRBV18	NA	NA	13	CASSPGEYRGYTF	TGTGCCAGCTCACCAGGGGAGTATCGTGGCTACACCTTC
TRBJ1-4	TRBV11-2	TRBD1	NA	17	CASSTGQGVDTNEKLFF	TGTGCCAGCAGCACCGGACAGGGGGTAGATACTAATGAAAAACTGTTTTTT
TRBJ2-7	TRBV19	NA	NA	12	CASSIPAGEQYF	TGTGCCAGTAGTATCCCCGCCGGCGAGCAGTACTTC
TRBJ2-1	TRBV7-9	NA	NA	15	CASSSGSLGGNEQFF	TGTGCCAGCAGCTCAGGTTCCCTGGGCGGGAATGAGCAGTTCTTC
TRBJ1-2	TRBV30	NA	NA	12	CAWNPGVYGYTF	TGTGCCTGGAACCCGGGAGTCTATGGCTACACCTTC